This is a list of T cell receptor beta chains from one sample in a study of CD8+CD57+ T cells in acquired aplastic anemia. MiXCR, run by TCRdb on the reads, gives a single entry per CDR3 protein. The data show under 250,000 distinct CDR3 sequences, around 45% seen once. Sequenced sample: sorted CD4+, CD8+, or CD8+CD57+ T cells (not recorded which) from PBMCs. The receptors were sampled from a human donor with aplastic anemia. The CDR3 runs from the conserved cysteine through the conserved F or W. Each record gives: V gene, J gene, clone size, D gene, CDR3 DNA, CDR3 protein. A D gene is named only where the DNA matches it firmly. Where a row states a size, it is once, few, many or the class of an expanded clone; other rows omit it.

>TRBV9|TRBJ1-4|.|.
TGTGCCAGCAGCCCGAGGGGTCCGGGGTTAGACCTTAATGAAAAACTGTTTTTT
CASSPRGPGLDLNEKLFF
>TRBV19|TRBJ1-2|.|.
TGTGCCAGTAGTCTACAGGGAAGAACCAACTATGGCTACACCTTC
CASSLQGRTNYGYTF
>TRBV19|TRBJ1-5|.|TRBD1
TGTGCCATTTCAATGGACAGGGGTCGGCCCCAGCATTTT
CAISMDRGRPQHF
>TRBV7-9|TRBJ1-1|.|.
TGTGCCAGCAGCCTACCCCCCGGGGTTCGAGCTTTCTTT
CASSLPPGVRAFF
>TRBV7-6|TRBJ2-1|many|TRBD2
TGTGCCAGCAGCGTTGAGCGGGGAAGGATCTACAATGAGCAGTTCTTC
CASSVERGRIYNEQFF
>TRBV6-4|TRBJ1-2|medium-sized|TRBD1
TGTGCCAGCAGCTTAACCGAAACCGGGACAGATGGCTACACCTTC
CASSLTETGTDGYTF
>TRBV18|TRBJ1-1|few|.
TGTGCCAGCTCGATTCAGTCGCCAAACACTGAAGCTTTCTTT
CASSIQSPNTEAFF
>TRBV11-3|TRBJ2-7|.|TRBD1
TGTGCCAGCAGCTTCCAGGGGGTCTTGAACGGGCAGTACTTC
CASSFQGVLNGQYF
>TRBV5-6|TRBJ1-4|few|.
TGTGCCAGCAGCTATGGTCCGGGGTCGACCTCAGGGGCGATTAATGAAAAACTGTTTTTT
CASSYGPGSTSGAINEKLFF
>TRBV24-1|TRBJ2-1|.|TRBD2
TGTGCCACCAGTGCCCTTCAGACTAGCGGAGTTAATGAGCAGTTCTTC
CATSALQTSGVNEQFF
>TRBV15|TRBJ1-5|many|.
TGTGCCACCAGCAGAAGACAGAATAGCAATCAGCCCCAGCATTTT
CATSRRQNSNQPQHF
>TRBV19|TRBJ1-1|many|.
TGTGCCAGTAGTATAGAGCCCAATGAAGCTTTCTTT
CASSIEPNEAFF
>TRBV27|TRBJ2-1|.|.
TGTGCCAGCAGTCTCACGTTCCGGGACGGACCATACAATGAGCAGTTCTTC
CASSLTFRDGPYNEQFF
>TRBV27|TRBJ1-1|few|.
TGTGCCAGCAGTTACGAAATAGCGAACACTGAAGCTTTCTTT
CASSYEIANTEAFF
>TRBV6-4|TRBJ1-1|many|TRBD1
TGTGCCAGCAGTGAGGACAGGGGGAACACTGAAGCTTTCTTT
CASSEDRGNTEAFF
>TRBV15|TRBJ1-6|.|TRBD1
TGTGCCACCAGCAGAGTTGCGAGGACAGGGTCGTCCTATAATTCACCCCTCCACTTT
CATSRVARTGSSYNSPLHF
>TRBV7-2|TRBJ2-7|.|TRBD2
TGTGCCAGCAGCCGGGCGGGAGAATACGAGCAGTACTTC
CASSRAGEYEQYF
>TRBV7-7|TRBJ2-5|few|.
TGTGCCAGCTCCAGGGACGAACAAGAGACCCAGTACTTC
CASSRDEQETQYF
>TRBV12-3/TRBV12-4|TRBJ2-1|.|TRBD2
TGTGCCAGCAGTTTAGCCCCCGCCACTAGCGTGCACAATGAGCAGTTCTTC
CASSLAPATSVHNEQFF
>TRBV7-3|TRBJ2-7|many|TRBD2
TGTGCCAGCAGTTTGGGGGGGGGAGCCTACGAGCAGTACTTC
CASSLGGGAYEQYF
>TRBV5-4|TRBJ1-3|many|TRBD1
TGTGCCAGCAGCCTAGACAGGGGGCCAGGAAACACCATATATTTT
CASSLDRGPGNTIYF
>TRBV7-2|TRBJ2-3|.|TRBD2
TGTGCCAGCAGCTTAGGGGAGGGTACGCAGTATTTT
CASSLGEGTQYF
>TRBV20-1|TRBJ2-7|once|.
TGCAGTGCTAGTTCGGATACCTACGAGCAGTACTTC
CSASSDTYEQYF
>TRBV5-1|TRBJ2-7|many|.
TGCGCCAGCAGCATAGACAGGCCATTGGTCGACGAGCAGTACTTC
CASSIDRPLVDEQYF
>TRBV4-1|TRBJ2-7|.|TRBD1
TGCGCCAGCAGAAGCCGGGACAGGGAGGGGTACGAGCAGTACTTC
CASRSRDREGYEQYF
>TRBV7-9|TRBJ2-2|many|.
TGTGCCAGCAGCTTATCGGGGCCTAGCTCTTTTCCCGGGGAGCTGTTTTTT
CASSLSGPSSFPGELFF
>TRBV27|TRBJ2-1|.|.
TGTGCCAGCAGTCCTTACGCCAATGAGCAGTTCTTC
CASSPYANEQFF
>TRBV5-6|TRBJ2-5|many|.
TGTGCCAGCAGCTTGAGGGTAAGAGAGACCCAGTACTTC
CASSLRVRETQYF
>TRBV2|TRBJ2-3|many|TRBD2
TGTGCCAGCAGTGGGAAACTAGCGGCATTCACAGATACGCAGTATTTT
CASSGKLAAFTDTQYF
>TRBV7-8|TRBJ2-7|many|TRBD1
TGTGCCAGCAGCTTTATTCGGGCTGGGGACAGAAAATACGAGCAGTACTTC
CASSFIRAGDRKYEQYF
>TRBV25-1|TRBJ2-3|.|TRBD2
TGTGCCAGCAGTCAGGGAGGGGATACGCAGTATTTT
CASSQGGDTQYF
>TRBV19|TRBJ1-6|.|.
TGTGCCAGTAGTATGGAAGGGGACTCAAATAATTCACCCCTCCACTTT
CASSMEGDSNNSPLHF
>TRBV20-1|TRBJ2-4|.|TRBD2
TGCAGTGCCACAACTAAGACTAGCGGGGGTTGGGCCAAAAACATTCAGTACTTC
CSATTKTSGGWAKNIQYF
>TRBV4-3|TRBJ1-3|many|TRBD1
TGCGCCAGCAGCCAAGAGACAGGGACTGGAAACACCATATATTTT
CASSQETGTGNTIYF
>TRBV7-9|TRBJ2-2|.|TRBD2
TGCGCCAGCAGCCAAGTGGTACCTAGCGGGAAGAGCACCGGGGAGCTGTTTTTT
CASSQVVPSGKSTGELFF
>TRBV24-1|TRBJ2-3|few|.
TGTGCCACCGAGTATGTGGGTGCGCAGTATTTT
CATEYVGAQYF
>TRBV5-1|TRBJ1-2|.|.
TGTGCCAGCAGTACAGGGTATAATTTCGACGGCTACACCTTC
CASSTGYNFDGYTF
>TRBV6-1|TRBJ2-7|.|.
TGTGCCAGCTCCCACAAGGGGGCCTACGAGCAGTACTTC
CASSHKGAYEQYF
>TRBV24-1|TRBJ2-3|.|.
TGTGCCACCAGTGTAGGACACACAGATACGCAGTATTTT
CATSVGHTDTQYF
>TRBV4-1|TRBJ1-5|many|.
TGCGCCAGCAGCCATCCAGGGAGTGGTCAGCCCCAGCATTTT
CASSHPGSGQPQHF
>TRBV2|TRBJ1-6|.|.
TGTGCCAGCGGAAACCCAGGGATTGCGGATTCACCCCTCCACTTT
CASGNPGIADSPLHF
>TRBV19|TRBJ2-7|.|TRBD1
TGTGCCAGCAGTCTCCCCGGGACAGGGGCATTATACGAGCAGTACTTC
CASSLPGTGALYEQYF
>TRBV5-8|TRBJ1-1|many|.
TGTGCCAGCAGCTTGGGAAACCGTGAAGCTTTCTTT
CASSLGNREAFF
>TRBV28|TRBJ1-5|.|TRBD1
TGTGCCAGCAGCTCAAAGCGGACAGGGGGTAATCAGCCCCAGCATTTT
CASSSKRTGGNQPQHF
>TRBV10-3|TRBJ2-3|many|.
TGTGCCATCAGTGTACCGGCGGGCCTCACAGATACGCAGTATTTT
CAISVPAGLTDTQYF
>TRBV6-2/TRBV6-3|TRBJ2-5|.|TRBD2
TGTGCCAGCAGCGGGGGGGGCTCCTACAATGAGCAGTACTTC
CASSGGGSYNEQYF
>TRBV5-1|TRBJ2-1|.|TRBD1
TGCGCCAGCAGCCAGGGACAGGGATACGAGCAGTTCTTC
CASSQGQGYEQFF
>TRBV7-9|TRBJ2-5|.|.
TGTGCCAGCAGCCAGGACCCGGGCCCGGGGGAGACCCAGTACTTC
CASSQDPGPGETQYF
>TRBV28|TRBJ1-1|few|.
TGTGCCAGCAGTTTTTCCCTGAACACTGAAGCTTTCTTT
CASSFSLNTEAFF
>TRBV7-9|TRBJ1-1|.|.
TGTGCCAGCAGCCCAAACCCCGTAAAGGGTTCGAGTGAAGCTTTCTTT
CASSPNPVKGSSEAFF